A selection of T cell receptor beta chains follows, all from one sample in a study of shared clonotypes between healthy human individuals. Here immunoSEQ multiplex PCR was the method, and the copy in TCRdb shows in-frame clones only, minus some. Of about 2 million clones listed, around 96% are singletons. Sequencing was carried out using naive CD8+ T cells sorted from blood. The receptor source for this set is a young man in good health. The CDR3 runs from the conserved cysteine through the conserved F or W. The D gene is left open where the match is weak. Only part of the rows carry a size: once, few, many, or a class if the clone is expanded.

v_gene,j_gene,d_gene,abundance,CDR3nt,CDR3aa
TRBV7-8,TRBJ2-2,NA,NA,TGTGCCAGCAGCTTAGGGCTAGTGAACACCGGGGAGCTGTTTTTT,CASSLGLVNTGELFF
TRBV7-3,TRBJ2-7,TRBD2,NA,TGTGCCAGCAGCTTAGTCGGGGGGGCCTCCTACGAGCAGTACTTC,CASSLVGGASYEQYF
TRBV27,TRBJ2-7,NA,NA,TGTGCCAGCAGTTTATCCCGGGAAGGGTTTTTCGAGCAGTACTTC,CASSLSREGFFEQYF
TRBV13,TRBJ1-5,NA,NA,TGTGCCAGCAGCTTAAAAGGTCAGCCCCAGCATTTT,CASSLKGQPQHF
TRBV4-1,TRBJ2-7,NA,NA,TGCGCCAGCAGCCAAGTTCTCCTAGACTACGAGCAGTACTTC,CASSQVLLDYEQYF
TRBV10-2,TRBJ1-1,NA,NA,TGCGCCAGCAGTGCGGGACCCCTTGGGACTGAAGCTTTCTTT,CASSAGPLGTEAFF
TRBV7-9,TRBJ2-3,NA,NA,TGTGCCAGCAGCTATATTCTGACTCCGGTGTCGCAGTATTTT,CASSYILTPVSQYF
TRBV5-8,TRBJ2-7,NA,NA,TGTGCCAGCACCCCCGGGCCCTACGAGCAGTACTTC,CASTPGPYEQYF
TRBV4-3,TRBJ2-3,NA,NA,TGCGCCAGCAGCCGCGGGGACACAGATACGCAGTATTTT,CASSRGDTDTQYF
TRBV4-1,TRBJ2-2,NA,NA,TGCGCCAGCAGCCAAGAACTTTATGAGACGGCCAACACCGGGGAGCTGTTTTTT,CASSQELYETANTGELFF
TRBV6-5,TRBJ1-1,NA,NA,TGTGCCAGCAGTTACTCAGAGGGGGACACTGAAGCTTTCTTT,CASSYSEGDTEAFF
TRBV10-3,TRBJ2-3,TRBD2,NA,TGTGCCATCAGTGAATGGGGTAGCGGGAATACAGATACGCAGTATTTT,CAISEWGSGNTDTQYF
TRBV18,TRBJ2-1,NA,once,TGTGCCAGCTCACCGTATTCAGGGAATGAGCAGTTCTTC,CASSPYSGNEQFF
TRBV10-2,TRBJ2-3,NA,NA,TGCGCCAGCTTGACGGGGGATACGCAGTATTTT,CASLTGDTQYF
TRBV25-1,TRBJ2-5,TRBD1,NA,TGTGCCAGCAGTGCCGGACAGGGGGGATCTGTGGTCCAAGAGACCCAGTACTTC,CASSAGQGGSVVQETQYF
TRBV15,TRBJ1-5,NA,NA,TGTGCCACCAGCAGAGATCTGGGGACCGCAAGGACCCAGCATTTT,CATSRDLGTARTQHF
TRBV5-6,TRBJ2-2,NA,NA,TGTGCCAGCAGCTTGAGATGGGACACCGGGGAGCTGTTTTTT,CASSLRWDTGELFF
TRBV5-4,TRBJ2-7,NA,NA,TGTGCCAGCACCTCCCCACCCAGCCTCGAGCAGTACTTC,CASTSPPSLEQYF
TRBV6-6,TRBJ2-1,NA,NA,TGTGCCAGCTCCGTACAGGGACTATACAATGAGCAGTTCTTC,CASSVQGLYNEQFF
TRBV27,TRBJ1-5,NA,NA,TGTGCCAGCAGTTTATCGATGTCCGACCTATTTAGCAATCAGCCCCAGCATTTT,CASSLSMSDLFSNQPQHF
TRBV11-2,TRBJ2-1,TRBD2,NA,TGTGCCAGCAGCCCCTCTAGCGGGGGAACCTACAATGAGCAGTTCTTC,CASSPSSGGTYNEQFF
TRBV6-5,TRBJ2-5,NA,NA,TGTGCCAGCACCGAGGGGGAAGAGCAGTACTTC,CASTEGEEQYF
TRBV4-3,TRBJ1-2,NA,NA,TGCGCCAGCAGCCAAGTGGGAGGGGGTGGCTACACCTTC,CASSQVGGGGYTF
TRBV5-6,TRBJ1-1,TRBD1,NA,TGTGCCAGCAGTTTTGGACAGGGAAGCACTGAAGCTTTCTTT,CASSFGQGSTEAFF
TRBV6-5,TRBJ1-2,NA,NA,TGTGCCAGCAGAACCATTGGGACGGCCTCTGGCTACACCTTC,CASRTIGTASGYTF
TRBV11-2,TRBJ1-1,NA,NA,TGTGCCAGCCAAAACCTAGGGGGTGGCACTGAAGCTTTCTTT,CASQNLGGGTEAFF
TRBV4-1,TRBJ2-7,TRBD1,few,TGCGCCAGCAGCCCGGGACAGGGATCCTACGAGCAGTACTTC,CASSPGQGSYEQYF